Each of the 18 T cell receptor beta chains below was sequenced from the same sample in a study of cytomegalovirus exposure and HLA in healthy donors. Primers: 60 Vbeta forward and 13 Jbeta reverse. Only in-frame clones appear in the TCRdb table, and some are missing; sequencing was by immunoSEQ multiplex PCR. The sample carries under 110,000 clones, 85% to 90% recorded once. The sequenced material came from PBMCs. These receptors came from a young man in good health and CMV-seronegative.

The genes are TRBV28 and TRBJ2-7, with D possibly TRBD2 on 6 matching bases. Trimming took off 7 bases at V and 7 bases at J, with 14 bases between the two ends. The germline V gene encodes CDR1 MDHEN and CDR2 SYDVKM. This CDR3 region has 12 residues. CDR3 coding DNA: TGTGCCAGCATCGGACTACCGGGAGAGCAGTACTTC. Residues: CASIGLPGEQYF.

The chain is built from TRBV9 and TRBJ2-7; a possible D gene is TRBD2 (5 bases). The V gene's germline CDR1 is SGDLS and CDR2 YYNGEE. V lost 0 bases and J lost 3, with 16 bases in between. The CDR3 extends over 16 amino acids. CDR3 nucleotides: TGTGCCAGCAGCGTAGCCCCCGGGGAGCTACACTACGAGCAGTACTTC. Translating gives CASSVAPGELHYEQYF.

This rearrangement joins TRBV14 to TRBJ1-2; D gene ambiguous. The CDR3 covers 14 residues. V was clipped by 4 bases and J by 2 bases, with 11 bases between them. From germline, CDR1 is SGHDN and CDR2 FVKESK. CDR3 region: CASSRLSGNYGYTF. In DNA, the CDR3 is TGTGCCAGCAGCCGGTTGTCCGGGAACTATGGCTACACCTTC.

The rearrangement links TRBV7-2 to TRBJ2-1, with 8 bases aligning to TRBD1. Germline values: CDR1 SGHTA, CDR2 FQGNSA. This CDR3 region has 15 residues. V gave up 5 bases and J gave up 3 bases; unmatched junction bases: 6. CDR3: CASSRGTGSYNEQFF. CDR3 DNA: TGTGCCAGCAGCCGGGGGACAGGCAGCTACAATGAGCAGTTCTTC.

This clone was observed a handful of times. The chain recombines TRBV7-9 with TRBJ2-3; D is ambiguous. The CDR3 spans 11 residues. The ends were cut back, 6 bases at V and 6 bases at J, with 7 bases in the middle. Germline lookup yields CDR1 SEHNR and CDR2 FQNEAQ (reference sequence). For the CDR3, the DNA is TGTGCCAGCAGTCACGGGGATACGCAGTATTTT. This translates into CASSHGDTQYF.

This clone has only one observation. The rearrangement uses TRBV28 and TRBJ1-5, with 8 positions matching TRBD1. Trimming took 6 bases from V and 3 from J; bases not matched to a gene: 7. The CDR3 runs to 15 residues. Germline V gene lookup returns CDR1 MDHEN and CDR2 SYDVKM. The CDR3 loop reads CASRFDRGFNQPQHF. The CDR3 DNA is TGTGCCAGCAGGTTCGACAGGGGATTCAATCAGCCCCAGCATTTT.

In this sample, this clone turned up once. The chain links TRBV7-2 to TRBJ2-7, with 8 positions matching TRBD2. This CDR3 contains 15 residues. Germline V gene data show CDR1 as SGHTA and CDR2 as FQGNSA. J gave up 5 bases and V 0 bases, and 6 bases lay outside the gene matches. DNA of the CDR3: TGTGCCAGCAGCTTAGCGTCCGGGGGGGCCCACGAGCAGTACTTC. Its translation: CASSLASGGAHEQYF.

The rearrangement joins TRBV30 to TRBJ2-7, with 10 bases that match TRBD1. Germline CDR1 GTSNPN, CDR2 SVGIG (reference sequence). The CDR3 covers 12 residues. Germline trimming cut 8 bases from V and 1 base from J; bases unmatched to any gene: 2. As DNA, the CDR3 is TGTGCCGGGGACAGGGGTTCCTACGAGCAGTACTTC. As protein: CAGDRGSYEQYF.

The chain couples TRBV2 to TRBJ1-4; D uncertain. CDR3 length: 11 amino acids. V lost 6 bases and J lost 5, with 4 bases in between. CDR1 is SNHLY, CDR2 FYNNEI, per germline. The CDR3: CASSVNEKLFF. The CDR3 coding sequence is TGTGCCAGCAGCGTGAATGAAAAACTGTTTTTT.

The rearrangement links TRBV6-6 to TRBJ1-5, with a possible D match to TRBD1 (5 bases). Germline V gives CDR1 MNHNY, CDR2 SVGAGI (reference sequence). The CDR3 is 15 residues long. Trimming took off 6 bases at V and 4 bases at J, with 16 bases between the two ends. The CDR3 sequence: CASSPPVGGNQPQHF. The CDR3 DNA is TGTGCCAGCAGCCCGCCCGTCGGGGGGAATCAGCCCCAGCATTTT.

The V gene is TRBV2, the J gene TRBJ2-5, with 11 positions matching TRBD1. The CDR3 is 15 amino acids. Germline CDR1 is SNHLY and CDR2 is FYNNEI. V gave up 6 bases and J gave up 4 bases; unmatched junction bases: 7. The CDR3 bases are TGTGCCAGCAGAAAGGACAGGGGGCTTGGAGAGACCCAGTACTTC. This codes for CASRKDRGLGETQYF.

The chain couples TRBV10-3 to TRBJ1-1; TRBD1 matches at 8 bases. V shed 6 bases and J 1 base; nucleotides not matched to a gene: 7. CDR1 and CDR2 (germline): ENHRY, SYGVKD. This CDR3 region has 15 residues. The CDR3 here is CAIRLQGERNTEAFF. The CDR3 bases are TGTGCCATCAGACTACAGGGGGAAAGGAACACTGAAGCTTTCTTT.

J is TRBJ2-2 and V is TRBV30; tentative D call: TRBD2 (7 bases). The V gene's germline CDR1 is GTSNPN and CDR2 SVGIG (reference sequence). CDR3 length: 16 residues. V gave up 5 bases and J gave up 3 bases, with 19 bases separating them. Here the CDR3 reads CAWAGGGGSYTGELFF. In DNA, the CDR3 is TGTGCCTGGGCCGGGGGCGGGGGATCTTACACCGGGGAGCTGTTTTTT.

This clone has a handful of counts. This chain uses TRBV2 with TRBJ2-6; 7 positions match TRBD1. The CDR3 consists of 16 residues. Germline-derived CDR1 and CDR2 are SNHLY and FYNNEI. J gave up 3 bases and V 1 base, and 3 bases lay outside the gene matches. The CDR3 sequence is CASSEVTGVGANVLTF. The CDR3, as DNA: TGTGCCAGCAGTGAAGTTACAGGGGTTGGGGCCAACGTCCTGACTTTC.

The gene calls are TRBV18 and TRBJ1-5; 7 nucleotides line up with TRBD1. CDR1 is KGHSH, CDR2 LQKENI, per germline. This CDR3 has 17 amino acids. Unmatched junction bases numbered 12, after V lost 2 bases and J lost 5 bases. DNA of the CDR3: TGTGCCAGCTCACCATTCTCCCAGGGGGAAGGGGATCAGCCCCAGCATTTT. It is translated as CASSPFSQGEGDQPQHF.

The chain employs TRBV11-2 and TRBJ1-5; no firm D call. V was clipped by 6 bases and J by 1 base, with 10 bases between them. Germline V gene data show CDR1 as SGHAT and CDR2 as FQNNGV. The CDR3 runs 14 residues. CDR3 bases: TGTGCCAGCAGGCCAGAGGGCAGCAATCAGCCCCAGCATTTT. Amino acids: CASRPEGSNQPQHF.

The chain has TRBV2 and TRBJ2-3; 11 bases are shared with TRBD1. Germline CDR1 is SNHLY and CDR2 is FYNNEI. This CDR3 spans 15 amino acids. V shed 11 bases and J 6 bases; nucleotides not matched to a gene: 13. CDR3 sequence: CARTTGQGAVDTQYF. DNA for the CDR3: TGTGCCCGAACCACCGGACAGGGGGCGGTCGATACGCAGTATTTT.

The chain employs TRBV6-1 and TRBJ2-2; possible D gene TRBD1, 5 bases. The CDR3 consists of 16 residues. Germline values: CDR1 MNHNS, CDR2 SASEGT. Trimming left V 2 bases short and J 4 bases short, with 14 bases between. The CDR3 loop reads CASSERQLWGTGELFF. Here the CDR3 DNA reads TGTGCCAGCAGTGAAAGACAGCTTTGGGGCACCGGGGAGCTGTTTTTT.